This T cell receptor (beta chain) was obtained from a study of cytomegalovirus exposure and HLA in healthy donors. The PCR made use of 60 Vbeta and 13 Jbeta primers. TCRdb's copy holds only in-frame clones and misses some; the assay was immunoSEQ multiplex PCR. The table lists over 150,000 clones, roughly 87% of them singletons. The CDR3 contains 15 residues. Germline-derived CDR1 and CDR2 are MNHEY and SMNVEV (reference sequence). Trimming at V came to 7 bases and at J to 0 bases, leaving 8 bases not matched to a gene. Sequenced material: PBMCs. V and J are TRBV27 and TRBJ2-7; TRBD1 matches 8 bases. This receptor was taken from a man aged 50 or older in good health and CMV-seronegative. CDR3 in amino acids: CASTLQGGSSYEQYF. The CDR3 DNA reads TGTGCCAGCACCCTACAGGGGGGTAGCTCCTACGAGCAGTACTTC.